This T cell receptor beta chain was retrieved from a study of T cell responses to AZD1222 COVID-19 vaccine. Turning to the study itself: Second-dose recipients at about 4 or about 12 weeks were treated as one pooled group.

The CDR3 runs 13 residues. Germline V CDR1 and CDR2: LNHDA, SQIVND (reference sequence). The germline V and J ends were trimmed by 6 bases and 3 bases, with 11 bases remaining between them. On this clone itself: As yet, its antigen is unknown.

The protocol was immunoSEQ multiplex PCR, while the TCRdb copy is restricted to in-frame clones and leaves out a portion. Of over 110,000 clones detected, approximately 90% appear once; the ten largest clones hold just over 5.5%. Notes on the study in general: Reports say nearly half of spike-specific TCRs go after unmutated variant regions.

The chain recombines TRBV19 with TRBJ1-1, with D maybe TRBD1 (5 bases). The origin of this receptor is an adult in good health. The starting material was peripheral blood, obtained on day 0 of AZD1222 vaccination. CDR3 sequence reads: CASSPGWDTEAFF. In DNA, the CDR3 is TGTGCCAGTAGCCCAGGGTGGGACACTGAAGCTTTCTTT.